Presented here are 12 T cell receptor beta chains from one specimen sequenced in a study of early T cells in non-severe SARS-CoV-2 infection. MiXCR was run by TCRdb on the 5' RACE reads, yielding one entry per CDR3 protein. The table records 50,000 to 65,000 distinct CDR3 sequences, around an eighth of them present only once. Material for sequencing was whole blood. The receptors derive from an adult who was a healthcare worker with PCR-confirmed SARS-CoV-2 infection or an uninfected control (not recorded which).

In its sample, this clonotype was seen a few times. The genes are TRBV5-1 and TRBJ1-2, with a possible D match to TRBD1 (6 bases). The length of the CDR3 is 13 residues. The V gene's germline CDR1 is SGHRS and CDR2 YFSETQ. Trimming removed 4 bases at V and 5 bases at J, with 12 bases between. CDR3 sequence reads: CASSVTGNYGYTF. The CDR3 DNA sequence: TGCGCCAGCAGCGTGACAGGCAATTATGGCTACACCTTC. Using reference TRBV5-1 and TRBJ1-2 for the parts outside the CDR3, the full variable domain is KAGVTQTPRYLIKTRGQQVTLSCSPISGHRSVSWYQQTPGQGLQFLFEYFSETQRNKGNFPGRFSGRQFSNSRSEMNVSTLELGDSALYLCASSVTGNYGYTFGSGTRLTVV.

At least ten counts were recorded for this clonotype. V gene TRBV7-9 combines with J gene TRBJ1-2; D may be TRBD1 (5 bases). The CDR3 has 15 residues. The V and J ends lost 4 bases and 0 bases respectively, with 12 bases between them. Germline V CDR1 and CDR2: SEHNR, FQNEAQ (reference sequence). The chain's CDR3 is CASSYRDGANYGYTF. The CDR3 DNA follows: TGTGCCAGCAGCTACCGGGACGGAGCTAACTATGGCTACACCTTC. The full variable domain, in which reference TRBV7-9 and TRBJ1-2 provide the parts outside the CDR3, is DTGVSQNPRHKITKRGQNVTFRCDPISEHNRLYWYRQTLGQGPEFLTYFQNEAQLEKSRLLSDRFSAERPKGSFSTLEIQRTEQGDSAMYLCASSYRDGANYGYTFGSGTRLTVV.

This chain connects TRBV5-5 to TRBJ2-1, with a tentative D call TRBD1 (5 bases). Germline lookup yields CDR1 SGHKS and CDR2 YYEKEE (reference sequence). The CDR3 extends over 15 amino acids. Trimming cost V 1 base and J 6 bases, with 14 bases left between them. In DNA, the CDR3 is TGTGCCAGCAGCTTGAAACAGGCCAGCTTCAATGAGCAGTTCTTC. It encodes CASSLKQASFNEQFF.

Points on this clonotype: This could be a read error, since a much larger clone is one nucleotide away. The chain carries TRBV12-3 or TRBV12-4 and TRBJ1-2, with a possible D match to TRBD1 (5 bases). This CDR3 has 14 amino acids. The germline V and J ends were trimmed by 7 bases and 6 bases, with 18 bases remaining between them. CDR3 residues: CASTKRGSTDGYTF. CDR3 in DNA: TGTGCCAGCACCAAACGGGGGTCTACGGATGGCTACACCTTC.

This clonotype was seen a few times. The V call is TRBV4-2, the J call TRBJ1-2; TRBD1 agrees at 8 bases. With 2 bases clipped from V and 3 bases from J, the junction kept 8 bases outside the gene matches. CDR1 and CDR2 from the germline V gene are LGHNA and YNFKEQ. CDR3 size: 16 residues. CDR3 loop: CASSQKPGQDYYGYTF. The CDR3 DNA reads TGTGCCAGCAGCCAAAAACCGGGACAGGATTACTATGGCTACACCTTC.

The chain couples TRBV30 to TRBJ2-7; D remains unclear. This CDR3 is built from 16 residues. V gave up 1 base and J gave up 0 bases, with 16 bases separating them. Germline assignment: CDR1 GTSNPN and CDR2 SVGIG (reference sequence). The CDR3 sequence is CAWSELKTFDSYEQYF. DNA of the CDR3: TGTGCCTGGAGTGAGTTGAAGACTTTTGACTCCTACGAGCAGTACTTC.

This clonotype has a handful of counts. The chain joins TRBV30 to TRBJ1-3; the D gene is possibly TRBD1 (5 bases). Trimming removed 4 bases at V and 1 base at J, with 14 bases between. The germline gives CDR1 GTSNPN, CDR2 SVGIG (reference sequence). This CDR3 has 15 amino acids. The CDR3 DNA sequence: TGTGCCTGGAAACCGGGACGGAAATCTGGAAACACCATATATTTT. The encoded protein is CAWKPGRKSGNTIYF.

The rearrangement uses TRBV19 and TRBJ1-3; D is uncertain. The CDR3 is made up of 13 amino acids. The V end lost 0 bases, the J end lost 10 bases, and 10 bases lay between the germline ends. CDR1 and CDR2 from the germline V gene are LNHDA and SQIVND (reference sequence). CDR3 coding DNA: TGTGCCAGTAGTATAGATCGTGGAAGGACCATATATTTT. Its protein product is CASSIDRGRTIYF.

This clonotype showed up just a few times. The CDR3 sequence: CASSWGTSGGLDTQYF. In DNA, the CDR3 is TGTGCCAGCAGCTGGGGGACTAGCGGGGGACTTGATACGCAGTATTTT. The gene calls are TRBV11-2 and TRBJ2-3, with 14 bases aligning to TRBD2. The CDR3 sequence is 16 residues long. V lost 4 bases, J lost 6 bases, and 6 bases stayed unmatched. Germline CDR1 and CDR2: SGHAT and FQNNGV. The variable domain in full, completed from reference TRBV11-2 and TRBJ2-3, reads EAGVAQSPRYKIIEKRQSVAFWCNPISGHATLYWYQQILGQGPKLLIQFQNNGVVDDSQLPKDRFSAERLKGVDSTLKIQPAKLEDSAVYLCASSWGTSGGLDTQYFGPGTRLTVL.

This clonotype came up once. The V call is TRBV7-2, the J call TRBJ1-1; D is possibly TRBD1 (6 bases). Trimming pared 5 bases from V and 3 bases from J, leaving 16 bases between. The CDR3 sequence is 15 residues long. Per germline, CDR1 SGHTA and CDR2 FQGNSA. The CDR3 DNA sequence: TGTGCCAGCAGCCGTAACAGGGTCGGGTACACTGAAGCTTTCTTT. Protein product: CASSRNRVGYTEAFF.

This clonotype was counted many times. J is TRBJ2-5 and V is TRBV4-2, with 12 bases matching TRBD2. The CDR3 contains 16 residues. In germline, CDR1 is LGHNA, CDR2 YNFKEQ. V lost 2 bases and J lost 2; bases outside the gene matches: 3. CDR3 bases: TGTGCCAGCAGCCAAACGACTAGCGGGGGACAAGAGACCCAGTACTTC. Protein product: CASSQTTSGGQETQYF.

The V gene is TRBV18, the J gene TRBJ2-6; TRBD1 matches 7 bases. CDR1 is KGHSH, CDR2 LQKENI, per germline. Trimming removed 6 bases from V and 1 base from J; junction bases left unmatched: 6. The CDR3 covers 16 residues. The DNA for the CDR3 is TGTGCCAGCTCCGGAACAGGGGTTTCTGGGGCCAACGTCCTGACTTTC. Translated, it gives CASSGTGVSGANVLTF.